One sample yielded the 27 T cell receptor beta chains listed below, sequenced in a study of T cell changes during pregnancy in multiple sclerosis. Some clones are missing from TCRdb's copy, which holds only in-frame ones; the method was immunoSEQ multiplex PCR. The sample includes about 40,000 clones, over 80% seen only once; the top ten take approximately 5.1%. The sequencing here drew on peripheral blood, taken in the first trimester of pregnancy. The receptors shown here come from a female donor in good health, enrolled as a control in a pregnancy study.

The CDR3 loop reads CASSPSGSYNEQFF. The CDR3 nucleotides read TGTGCCAGCAGCCCTTCGGGCTCCTACAATGAGCAGTTCTTC. The chain joins TRBV7-3 to TRBJ2-1, with D uncertain. Per germline, CDR1 SGHTA and CDR2 FQGTGA. V lost 5 bases to trimming and J lost 0 bases, with 8 bases between them. The CDR3 has 14 residues.

This sequence joins TRBV5-1 and TRBJ2-7; tentative D call: TRBD1 (6 bases). Germline V gene lookup returns CDR1 SGHRS and CDR2 YFSETQ. The CDR3 length is 14 residues. The V end was cut by 0 bases, the J end by 2 bases, with 9 bases between. In DNA, the CDR3 is TGCGCCAGCAGCTTGGAAGCAGGGGCCTACGAGCAGTACTTC. This translates into CASSLEAGAYEQYF.

The chain recombines TRBV21-1 with TRBJ2-1; the D call of TRBD1 is as the table states it, not checked on the DNA. TRBV21-1 is annotated as a pseudogene. The CDR3 totals 13 residues. CDR3 coding DNA: TGTGCCAGCAGCAACAGGGGGCGGAATGAGCAGTTCTTC. Encoded protein: CASSNRGRNEQFF.

The J gene is TRBJ1-1, the V gene TRBV6-5; 7 bases are a match to TRBD1. Unmatched junction bases numbered 5, after V lost 6 bases and J lost 4 bases. CDR3 length equals 13 residues. Germline V gene sequence: CDR1 MNHEY, CDR2 SVGAGI. CDR3 sequence: CASRDTGATEAFF. As DNA, the CDR3 is TGTGCCAGCAGGGATACAGGGGCCACTGAAGCTTTCTTT.

This clone was found a few times. V is TRBV5-1 and J is TRBJ2-7, with TRBD1 matching over 9 bases. Germline V gives CDR1 SGHRS, CDR2 YFSETQ. This CDR3 comprises 12 residues. The junction had 3 bases not matched to a gene; V was cut back by 6 bases and J by 5 bases. The CDR3 DNA is TGCGCCAGCAAACAGGGGGCCAACGAGCAGTACTTC. Translating it yields CASKQGANEQYF.

The gene calls are TRBV7-8 and TRBJ1-2, with 8 nucleotides matching TRBD1. The junction had 1 base not matched to a gene; V was cut back by 5 bases and J by 2 bases. Germline V gene lookup returns CDR1 SGHVS and CDR2 FQNEAQ. This CDR3 contains 13 residues. CDR3: CASSRQGNYGYTF. Written as DNA, the CDR3 is TGTGCCAGCAGCCGACAGGGGAACTATGGCTACACCTTC.

The J gene is TRBJ1-4, the V gene TRBV19; D is unclear. The V and J ends lost 10 bases and 8 bases respectively, with 26 bases between them. Germline CDR1 is LNHDA and CDR2 is SQIVND (reference sequence). The CDR3 sequence is 16 residues long. CDR3 region: CATTPPSLSFGEKLFF. The CDR3 DNA follows: TGTGCCACCACACCGCCCTCTCTCTCCTTCGGGGAAAAACTGTTTTTT.

This clone was found a few times. This sequence joins TRBV6-5 and TRBJ2-2, with 7 bases matching TRBD1. The CDR3 spans 15 residues. V was clipped by 6 bases and J by 3 bases; unmatched bases: 7. Germline V CDR1 and CDR2: MNHEY, SVGAGI. For the CDR3, the DNA is TGTGCCAGCAGCACCGGGACAGCCCACACCGGGGAGCTGTTTTTT. Its translation is CASSTGTAHTGELFF.

The genes are TRBV5-1 and TRBJ2-4; TRBD2 agrees at 7 bases. Germline CDR1 SGHRS, CDR2 YFSETQ. The CDR3 spans 17 residues. V shed 0 bases, J shed 0 bases, and the junction held 6 bases outside the gene matches. The CDR3 protein is CASSLDGGRSAKNIQYF. The CDR3 bases are TGCGCCAGCAGCTTGGATGGCGGGAGATCAGCCAAAAACATTCAGTACTTC.

This chain links TRBV29-1 with TRBJ2-5, with 7 bases aligning to TRBD2. The CDR3 is 12 amino acids. J was trimmed by 5 bases and V by 6 bases; bases with no gene match: 6. The germline CDR1 and CDR2 sequences are SQVTM and ANQGSEA. CDR3 sequence (DNA): TGCAGCGTGTACTCCGGGGGGGAGACCCAGTACTTC. Translating it yields CSVYSGGETQYF.

The rearrangement uses TRBV6-6 and TRBJ2-7; 9 nucleotides match TRBD2. The CDR3 runs 15 residues. The trim removed 5 bases at V and 5 bases at J, leaving 10 bases unmatched. Germline assignment: CDR1 MNHNY and CDR2 SVGAGI (reference sequence). CDR3 in amino acids: CASSDPAGGKDEQYF. The CDR3 DNA follows: TGTGCCAGCAGTGACCCAGCGGGGGGCAAGGACGAGCAGTACTTC.

The V call is TRBV6-4, the J call TRBJ2-3; maybe TRBD2 (6 bases). From germline, CDR1 is MRHNA and CDR2 SNTAGT. Trimming took 8 bases from V and 0 from J, leaving 12 bases between them. The CDR3 runs to 14 residues. CDR3 sequence (DNA): TGTGCCAGCTCCGAGCGGGCCAGCACAGATACGCAGTATTTT. Translation gives CASSERASTDTQYF.

J is TRBJ1-1 and V is TRBV4-1; no reliable D call. There are 15 residues in the CDR3. The V gene lost 5 bases and the J gene lost 3 bases, with 16 bases spanning the gap. The V gene's germline CDR1 is MGHRA and CDR2 YSYEKL. The DNA for the CDR3 is TGCGCCAGCAGCGAACTCCGGGAGGGCTACACTGAAGCTTTCTTT. Its translation is CASSELREGYTEAFF.

V is TRBV9 and J is TRBJ2-1, with 8 bases fitting TRBD2. CDR1 is SGDLS and CDR2 is YYNGEE in the germline V gene. V was clipped by 4 bases and J by 8 bases; unmatched bases: 8. This CDR3 contains 14 residues. The CDR3 DNA reads TGTGCCAGCAGCAAAAACGGGGGGGCCGATGAGCAGTTCTTC. This encodes CASSKNGGADEQFF.

This clone has just a few counts. The chain has TRBV6-5 and TRBJ1-6; possible D gene TRBD1, 6 bases. The CDR3 totals 13 residues. In germline, CDR1 is MNHEY, CDR2 SVGAGI. The V end lost 6 bases, the J end lost 14 bases, and 17 bases lay between the germline ends. CDR3 sequence: CASRGDIGTSLHF. The CDR3 nucleotides read TGTGCCAGCAGGGGGGACATCGGGACGTCCCTCCACTTT.

This sequence joins TRBV11-2 and TRBJ2-5; 10 bases align to TRBD2. The CDR3 runs to 17 residues. CDR1 is SGHAT and CDR2 is FQNNGV in the germline V gene. Trimming removed 2 bases from V and 4 bases from J; junction bases left unmatched: 10. The CDR3 DNA reads TGTGCCAGCAGCTTATCCCCCCTAGCGGGGGTGGGAGAGACCCAGTACTTC. Protein: CASSLSPLAGVGETQYF.

For this clone: A junction end diverges from the germline sequence, so it may reflect a read error. J is TRBJ1-1 and V is TRBV5-1, with D maybe TRBD1 (5 bases). The CDR3 is 14 amino acids. Germline assignment: CDR1 SGHRS and CDR2 YFSETQ. CDR3 residues: CASSLLGGNPEAFF. The CDR3 DNA reads as TGCGCCAGCAGCTTGTTGGGGGGGAACCCTGAAGCTTTCTTT.

In this sample, this clone turned up once. The CDR3 sequence: CASSQDRTGNNEQFF. DNA for the CDR3: TGCGCCAGCAGCCAAGATCGGACAGGGAACAATGAGCAGTTCTTC. The chain links TRBV4-3 to TRBJ2-1; 8 bases agree with TRBD1. Trimming removed 0 bases from V and 5 bases from J; junction bases left unmatched: 3. Germline CDR1 and CDR2: LGHNA and YSLEER. This CDR3 has 15 amino acids.

The V gene is TRBV6-1, the J gene TRBJ1-6; a possible D gene is TRBD1 (5 bases). Germline V gene sequence: CDR1 MNHNS, CDR2 SASEGT. The length of the CDR3 is 20 residues. V lost 2 bases to trimming and J lost 1 base, with 21 bases between them. The DNA of the CDR3 is TGTGCCAGCAGTGAACGAACAGGAAGTCCTTGGCGGTCCTATAATTCACCCCTCCACTTT. It specifies CASSERTGSPWRSYNSPLHF.

The chain joins TRBV5-6 to TRBJ1-3; no clear D gene. Germline CDR1 reads SGHDT; CDR2 reads YYEEEE. The germline V and J ends were trimmed by 5 bases and 0 bases, with 12 bases remaining between them. There are 15 residues in the CDR3. CDR3 in amino acids: CASRYGEVSGNTIYF. CDR3 bases: TGTGCCAGCAGATACGGGGAGGTCTCTGGAAACACCATATATTTT.

The chain is built from TRBV7-3 and TRBJ2-3; TRBD2 matches at 9 bases. The CDR3 totals 20 residues. CDR1 is SGHTA and CDR2 is FQGTGA in the germline V gene. J lost 2 bases, V lost 0 bases, and 15 bases had no gene match. The CDR3 DNA follows: TGTGCCAGCAGCTTAACGGGGGACGCTAGCGGGATCCCTTCCACAGATACGCAGTATTTT. Translation: CASSLTGDASGIPSTDTQYF.

This chain links TRBV6-1 with TRBJ1-2; D ambiguous. V was shortened by 7 bases and J by 4 bases, with 4 bases between the two germline ends. Germline values: CDR1 MNHNS, CDR2 SASEGT. The CDR3 loop spans 10 amino acids. The CDR3 sequence: CASNFYGYTF. For the CDR3, the DNA is TGTGCCAGCAACTTCTATGGCTACACCTTC.

This chain joins TRBV9 and TRBJ2-2, with 8 bases aligning to TRBD2. CDR1 SGDLS and CDR2 YYNGEE come from the germline V gene. Trimming removed 2 bases from V and 1 base from J; junction bases left unmatched: 4. The CDR3 length is 16 residues. The CDR3 here is CASSVVAGRNTGELFF. In nucleotides, the CDR3 is TGTGCCAGCAGCGTCGTAGCGGGACGGAACACCGGGGAGCTGTTTTTT.

CDR3: CASRGQGGINEQFF. In nucleotides, the CDR3 is TGTGCCAGCAGAGGACAGGGGGGAATCAATGAGCAGTTCTTC. The V and J genes are TRBV9 and TRBJ2-1, with TRBD1 matching 10 bases. CDR1 is SGDLS and CDR2 is YYNGEE in the germline V gene. This CDR3 comprises 14 residues. With V trimmed by 5 bases and J by 6 bases, 5 bases remained unmatched.

The chain employs TRBV7-2 and TRBJ2-7; 8 bases match TRBD1. The J segment lost 6 bases and the V segment lost 3 bases, leaving 4 bases of the junction unmatched. This CDR3 has 13 amino acids. Germline-derived CDR1 and CDR2 are SGHTA and FQGNSA. The CDR3 sequence is CASSLPGQAEQYF. The CDR3 DNA reads TGTGCCAGCAGCTTGCCGGGACAGGCCGAGCAGTACTTC.

V gene TRBV5-1 combines with J gene TRBJ2-7, with TRBD2 matching over 14 bases. Trimming at V came to 4 bases and at J to 0 bases, leaving 6 bases not matched to a gene. The CDR3 totals 17 residues. Germline V lookup: CDR1 SGHRS, CDR2 YFSETQ. This chain's CDR3 is CASSGGLAGESSYEQYF. CDR3 DNA: TGCGCCAGCAGCGGGGGACTAGCGGGGGAGAGCTCCTACGAGCAGTACTTC.

This clone was counted between two and nine times. J is TRBJ1-1 and V is TRBV4-2; the D gene is possibly TRBD1 (5 bases). The CDR3 consists of 13 residues. Germline CDR1 and CDR2: LGHNA and YNFKEQ. V lost 0 bases and J lost 6, with 8 bases in between. The CDR3 here is CASSQDKGAEAFF. The DNA for the CDR3 is TGTGCCAGCAGCCAAGATAAAGGGGCTGAAGCTTTCTTT.